This TCR beta chain originates from a study of T cells expressing NK-cell markers. For the study at large: Eight donors were sequenced, seven testing HCMV-seropositive and one testing seronegative.

In the case of this clonotype: Its antigen remains unidentified.

TCRdb reworked the 5' RACE reads into one entry per CDR3 protein, no DNA. The repertoire table contains about 260,000 distinct CDR3 sequences. Findings of the study overall: Expanded clones of NKG2C+ T cells had an unclear HCMV specificity.

CDR1 is SGHRS and CDR2 is YFSETQ in the germline V gene. The CDR3 runs to 12 residues. The chain is built from TRBV5-1 and TRBJ2-3. Input material: blood T cells: a sorted CD56 or NKG2C T cell subset, CD4+ or CD8+ T cells, or bulk PBMC T cells (not recorded which). This sequence originates from a man aged 18 to 29 in good health. The CDR3 sequence: CASSSASEAQYF.